This T cell receptor (beta chain) was profiled in a study of radiation and T cells in renal cell carcinoma. Looked up from germline, CDR1 is SNHLY and CDR2 is FYNNEI. CDR3 length: 13 residues. V lost 4 bases to trimming and J lost 7 bases; unmatched junction nucleotides: 3. Only in-frame clones appear in the TCRdb table, and some are missing; sequencing was by immunoSEQ multiplex PCR. Of about 64,000 clones detected, roughly 80% appear once; the ten largest clones hold roughly 6.8%. Sample time point: blood 4 weeks post-SBRT, at nephrectomy. Regarding treatment: 15 Gy SBRT to primary tumor, nephrectomy 4 weeks later.

The starting material was blood, obtained from a patient whose treatment included radiotherapy and nephrectomy. V and J are TRBV2 and TRBJ1-2, with 10 bases matching TRBD1. The receptor comes from a man in his sixties with renal cell carcinoma. CDR3: CASSARDRGGYTF. The CDR3 nucleotides are TGTGCCAGCAGTGCCCGGGACAGGGGTGGCTACACCTTC.